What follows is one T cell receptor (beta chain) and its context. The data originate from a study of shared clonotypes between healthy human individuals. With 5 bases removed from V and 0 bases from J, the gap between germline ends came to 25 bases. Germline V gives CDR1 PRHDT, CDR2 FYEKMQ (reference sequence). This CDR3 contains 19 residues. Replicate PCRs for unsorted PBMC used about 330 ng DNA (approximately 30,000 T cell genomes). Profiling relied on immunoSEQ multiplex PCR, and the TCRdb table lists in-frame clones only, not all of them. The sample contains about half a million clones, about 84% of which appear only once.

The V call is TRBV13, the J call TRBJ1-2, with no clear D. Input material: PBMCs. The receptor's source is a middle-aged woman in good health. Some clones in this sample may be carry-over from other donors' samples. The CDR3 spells CASSLFPFRGDLANYGYTF. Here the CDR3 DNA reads TGTGCCAGCAGCCTCTTCCCCTTTCGGGGAGATCTGGCTAACTATGGCTACACCTTC.